This T cell receptor (beta chain) was found in a study of cytotoxic CD8 clonotypes in ibrutinib-treated CLL. Study background: Responses: around 24 partial, 2 complete; after median about 70 months, approximately 14 stayed remitted, approximately twelve progressed. Averaging across samples gave roughly 230,000 productive templates and around 100,000 productive rearrangements. Study results and caveats: Higher circulating CD8+ T-cell counts strongly accompanied higher baseline clonality, above age-matched healthy donors. Shared public clonotypes were rare, and on treatment they either got smaller or stayed the same.

Only in-frame clones appear in the TCRdb table, and some are missing; sequencing was by immunoSEQ multiplex PCR. The sample carries 150,000 or so clones, around 84% recorded once. With 1 base clipped from V and 6 bases from J, the junction kept 21 bases outside the gene matches. The CDR3 runs to 20 residues. Germline-derived CDR1 and CDR2 are SGHRS and YFSETQ. The count of this clone is one. Its antigen is unidentified. This material consisted of PBMCs, taken after 36 months of ibrutinib treatment. The rearrangement links TRBV5-1 to TRBJ2-1; 8 bases fit TRBD1. The TCR comes from a human donor with chronic lymphocytic leukemia. The CDR3 loop reads CASSLWLLKTGVFFGNEQFF. The DNA of the CDR3 is TGCGCCAGCAGCTTGTGGTTGCTTAAGACAGGGGTCTTTTTCGGCAATGAGCAGTTCTTC.